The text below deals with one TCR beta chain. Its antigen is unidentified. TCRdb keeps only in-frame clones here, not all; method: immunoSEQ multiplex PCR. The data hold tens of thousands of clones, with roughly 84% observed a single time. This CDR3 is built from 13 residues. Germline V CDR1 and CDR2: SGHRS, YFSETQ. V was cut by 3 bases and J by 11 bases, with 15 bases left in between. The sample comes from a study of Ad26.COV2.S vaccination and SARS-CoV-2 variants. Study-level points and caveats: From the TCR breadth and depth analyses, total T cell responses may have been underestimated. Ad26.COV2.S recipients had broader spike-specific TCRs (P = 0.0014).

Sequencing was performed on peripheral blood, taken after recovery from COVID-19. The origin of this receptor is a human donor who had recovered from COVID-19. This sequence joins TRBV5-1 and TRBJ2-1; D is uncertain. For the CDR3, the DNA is TGCGCCAGCAGCTCATCCGACTCGGGCCAGCAGTTCTTC. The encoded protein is CASSSSDSGQQFF.